This T cell receptor beta chain stems from a study of T cells after yellow fever vaccination. Study summary: Low-cell-number fractions underwent preparation using SMART-Seq v4 Ultra Low Input.

Findings and limits, study-wide: Subsequent booster samples again held most clones from primary vaccination (under 98% CD4, about 90% CD8). The bulk population could contribute abundant contaminating clonotypes to FACS-sorted repertoires.

The CDR3 runs to 17 residues. V lost 0 bases to trimming and J lost 5 bases, with 18 bases between them. Germline-derived CDR1 and CDR2 are LGHNA and YSLEER. In its sample, this clonotype was seen many times. The antigen remains unidentified. The TCR cDNA carried a universal primer site and UMIs from 5'RACE template switching. TCRdb re-derived calls from the 5' RACE reads in MiXCR, one entry per CDR3 protein. Here the sample spans roughly 340,000 distinct CDR3 sequences, approximately 3.9% being singletons. The sample consisted of PBMCs, taken 5 days after the yellow fever booster vaccination. This sequence joins TRBV4-3 and TRBJ2-3; D is unclear. The clonotype comes from a man between 18 and 29 years old who received the YFV17D yellow fever vaccine. CDR3 protein: CASSQDVVTTVLDTQYF. CDR3 sequence (DNA): TGCGCCAGCAGCCAAGATGTAGTAACTACTGTTTTAGATACGCAGTATTTT.